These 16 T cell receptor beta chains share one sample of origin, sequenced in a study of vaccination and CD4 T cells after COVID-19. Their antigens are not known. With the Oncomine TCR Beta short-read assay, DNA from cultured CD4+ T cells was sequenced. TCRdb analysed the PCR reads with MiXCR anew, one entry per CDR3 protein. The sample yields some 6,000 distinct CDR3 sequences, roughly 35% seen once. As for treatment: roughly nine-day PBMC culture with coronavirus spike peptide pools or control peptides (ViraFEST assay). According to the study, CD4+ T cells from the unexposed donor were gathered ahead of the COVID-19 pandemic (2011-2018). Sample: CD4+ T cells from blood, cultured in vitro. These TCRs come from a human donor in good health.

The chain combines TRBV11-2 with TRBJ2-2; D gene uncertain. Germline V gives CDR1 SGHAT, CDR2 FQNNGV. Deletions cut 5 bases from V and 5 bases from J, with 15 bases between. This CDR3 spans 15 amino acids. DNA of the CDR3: TGTGCCAGCAGCCACGAGCCTGGGTCGACCGGGGAGCTGTTTTTT. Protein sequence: CASSHEPGSTGELFF.

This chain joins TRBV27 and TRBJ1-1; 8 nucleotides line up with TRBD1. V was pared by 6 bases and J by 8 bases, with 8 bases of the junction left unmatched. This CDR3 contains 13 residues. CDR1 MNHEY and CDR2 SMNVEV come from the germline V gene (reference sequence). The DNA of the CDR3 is TGTGCCAGCAGAAGTTCCGGGGACAGGGAAGCTTTCTTT. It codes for CASRSSGDREAFF.

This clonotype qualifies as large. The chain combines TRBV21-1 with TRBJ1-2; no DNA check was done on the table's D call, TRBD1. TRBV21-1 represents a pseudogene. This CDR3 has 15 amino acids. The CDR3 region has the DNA TGTGCCAGCAGCAAAGCTGGAGAAAGGGGGTATGGCTACACCTTC. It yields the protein CASSKAGERGYGYTF.

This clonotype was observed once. The CDR3 loop is CASREQFSGANVLTF. The CDR3, as DNA: TGTGCCAGCAGGGAACAGTTCTCTGGGGCCAACGTCCTGACTTTC. The chain recombines TRBV6-1 with TRBJ2-6; D remains unclear. Germline V gene data show CDR1 as MNHNS and CDR2 as SASEGT. V lost 6 bases and J lost 0, with 9 bases in between. This CDR3 has 15 amino acids.

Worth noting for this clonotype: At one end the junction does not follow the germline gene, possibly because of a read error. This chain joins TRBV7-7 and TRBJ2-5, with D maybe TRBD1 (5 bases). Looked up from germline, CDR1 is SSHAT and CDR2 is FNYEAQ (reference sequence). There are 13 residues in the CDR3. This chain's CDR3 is CASSLQEQETQYF. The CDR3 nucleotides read TGTGCTAGCAGCTTACAGGAGCAAGAGACCCAGTACTTC.

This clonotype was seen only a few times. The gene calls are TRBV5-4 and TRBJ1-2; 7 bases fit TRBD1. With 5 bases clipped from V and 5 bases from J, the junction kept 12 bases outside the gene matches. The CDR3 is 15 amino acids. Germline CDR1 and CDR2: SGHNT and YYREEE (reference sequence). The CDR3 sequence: CASRIGTDLGYGYTF. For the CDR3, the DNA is TGTGCCAGCAGAATCGGGACAGACCTCGGGTATGGCTACACCTTC.

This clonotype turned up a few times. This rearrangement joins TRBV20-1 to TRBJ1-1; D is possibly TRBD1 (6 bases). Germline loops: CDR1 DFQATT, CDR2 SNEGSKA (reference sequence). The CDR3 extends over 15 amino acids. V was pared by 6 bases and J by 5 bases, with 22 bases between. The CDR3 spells CSASPPNRVWTEAFF. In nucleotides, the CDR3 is TGCAGTGCCTCGCCCCCGAACAGGGTTTGGACTGAAGCTTTCTTT.

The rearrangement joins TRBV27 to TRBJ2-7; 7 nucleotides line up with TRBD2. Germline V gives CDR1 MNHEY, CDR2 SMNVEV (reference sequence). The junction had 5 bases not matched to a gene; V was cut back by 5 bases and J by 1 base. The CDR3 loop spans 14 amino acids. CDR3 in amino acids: CASSGTTSSYEQYF. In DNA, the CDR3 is TGTGCCAGCAGTGGGACTACCTCTTCCTACGAGCAGTACTTC.

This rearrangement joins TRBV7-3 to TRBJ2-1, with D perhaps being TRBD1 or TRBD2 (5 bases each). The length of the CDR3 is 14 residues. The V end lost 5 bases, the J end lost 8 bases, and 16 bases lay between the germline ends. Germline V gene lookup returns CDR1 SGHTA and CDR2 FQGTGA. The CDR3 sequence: CASSQGELVDEQFF. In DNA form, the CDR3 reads TGTGCCAGCAGCCAAGGGGAACTAGTAGATGAGCAGTTCTTC.

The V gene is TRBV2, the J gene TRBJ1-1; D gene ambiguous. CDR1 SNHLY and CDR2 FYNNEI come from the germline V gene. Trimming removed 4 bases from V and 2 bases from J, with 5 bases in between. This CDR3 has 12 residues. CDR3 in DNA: TGTGCCAGCAGTGCAGTAAACACTGAAGCTTTCTTT. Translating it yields CASSAVNTEAFF.

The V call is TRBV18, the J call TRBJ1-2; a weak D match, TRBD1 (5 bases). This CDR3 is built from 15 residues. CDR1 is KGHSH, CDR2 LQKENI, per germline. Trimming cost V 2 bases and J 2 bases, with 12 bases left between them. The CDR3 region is CASSPDGWGNYGYTF. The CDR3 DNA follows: TGTGCCAGCTCACCAGACGGGTGGGGCAACTATGGCTACACCTTC.

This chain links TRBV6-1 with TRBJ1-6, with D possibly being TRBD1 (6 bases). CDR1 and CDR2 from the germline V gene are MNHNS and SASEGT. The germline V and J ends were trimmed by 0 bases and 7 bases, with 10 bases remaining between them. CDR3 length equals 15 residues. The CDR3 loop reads CASSEAAGDNSPLHF. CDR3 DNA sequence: TGTGCCAGCAGTGAAGCCGCAGGGGACAATTCACCCCTCCACTTT.

CDR3 region: CASMGASRAFF. The DNA for the CDR3 is TGTGCCAGCATGGGGGCGAGTCGAGCTTTCTTT. The chain employs TRBV28 and TRBJ1-1; D perhaps matches TRBD1 (6 bases). This CDR3 has 11 amino acids. CDR1 and CDR2 (germline): MDHEN, SYDVKM. The V and J ends lost 7 bases and 10 bases respectively, with 13 bases between them.

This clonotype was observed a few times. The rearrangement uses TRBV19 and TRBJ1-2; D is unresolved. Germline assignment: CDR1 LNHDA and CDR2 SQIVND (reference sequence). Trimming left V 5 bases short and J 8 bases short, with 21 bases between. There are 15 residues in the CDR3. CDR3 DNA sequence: TGTGCCAGTAGTGTCGGGCTTCCTCCTTTAGACGGCTACACCTTC. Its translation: CASSVGLPPLDGYTF.

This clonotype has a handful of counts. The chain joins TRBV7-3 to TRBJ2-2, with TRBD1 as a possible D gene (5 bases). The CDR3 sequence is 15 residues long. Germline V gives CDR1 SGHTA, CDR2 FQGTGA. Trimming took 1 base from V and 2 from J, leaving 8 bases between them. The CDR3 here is CASSLRQGNTGELFF. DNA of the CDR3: TGTGCCAGCAGCTTAAGGCAGGGTAACACCGGGGAGCTGTTTTTT. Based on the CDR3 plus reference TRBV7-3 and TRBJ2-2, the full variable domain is GAGVSQTPSNKVTEKGKYVELRCDPISGHTALYWYRQSLGQGPEFLIYFQGTGAADDSGLPNDRFFAVRPEGSVSTLKIQRTERGDSAVYLCASSLRQGNTGELFFGEGSRLTVL.

CDR3 nucleotide sequence: TGTGCCAGCAGCTCGGCGGAGACCTACGAGCAGTACTTC. This translates into CASSSAETYEQYF. The rearrangement links TRBV21-1 to TRBJ2-7. TRBV21-1 is a known pseudogene. This CDR3 contains 13 residues.